This T cell receptor beta chain is drawn from a study of blood T cell repertoires in COVID-19. Study context: Spain, Italy and the United States supplied samples that represented acute and convalescent COVID-19.

TCRdb's table, derived via immunoSEQ multiplex PCR, lists solely in-frame clones and lacks some. The profile shows some 260,000 clones, 70% to 90% of them singletons. Germline V gene lookup returns CDR1 SEHNR and CDR2 FQNEAQ (reference sequence). J was trimmed by 2 bases and V by 11 bases; bases with no gene match: 9. The CDR3 is 16 amino acids. The TCR sequence derives from a woman aged 25-40 years with acute or convalescent COVID-19. The specimen was peripheral blood. This chain connects TRBV7-9 to TRBJ2-7; the match to TRBD2 covers 16 bases. This CDR3 reads CAPTGTSGRVTYEQYF. CDR3 DNA: TGTGCCCCCACCGGGACTAGCGGGAGGGTAACCTACGAGCAGTACTTC.